This is a list of T cell receptor beta chains from one sample in a study of regulatory T cells in long-lasting Graves disease. TCRdb processed the multiplex PCR reads anew with MiXCR; each CDR3 protein has one entry. The sample lists 580,000 or so distinct CDR3 sequences; roughly 15% were seen once. This sample also belongs to another study, concerning T cells in Graves' hyperthyroidism and ophthalmopathy.

This material consisted of peripheral blood mononuclear cells (PBMCs), taken at new diagnosis, from a patient treated with antithyroid drugs. The receptor set was obtained from a man younger than 35 with Graves disease. Each CDR3 is given without its conserved first and last residue. Each record gives: J gene, clone size, V gene, CDR3 protein. Clone sizes are given selectively: once, few, many, or a class where the clone is expanded.

TRBJ2-5	many	TRBV18	ASSPPQRREETQY
TRBJ1-1	many	TRBV3-1	ASSQDHSYTEAF
TRBJ2-1	few	TRBV20-1	SAHRSGRVDEQF
TRBJ2-7	.	TRBV19	ASSIVAGRDEQY
TRBJ2-7	few	TRBV27	ASSPTFQREDREQY
TRBJ1-5	few	TRBV19	ASSIWTAGKPQH
TRBJ1-1	many	TRBV19	ASSIPGVTEAF
TRBJ2-3	many	TRBV5-1	ASSSPGTDTQY
TRBJ2-3	.	TRBV30	AWSSAGGSSTDTQY
TRBJ1-4	.	TRBV20-1	SARGPPGEGEKLF
TRBJ2-5	many	TRBV30	AWIRLAGETQY
TRBJ2-1	.	TRBV14	ASSQETGSGYNEQF
TRBJ2-7	many	TRBV11-2	ASSLVRLPHEQY
TRBJ1-1	.	TRBV7-9	ASSLEKVLRAGDTEAF
TRBJ2-1	.	TRBV19	ASSITSRSSYNEQF
TRBJ1-1	.	TRBV28	ASTRARTEAF
TRBJ2-7	many	TRBV6-6	ASSYSSSSGSREQY
TRBJ1-2	.	TRBV6-1	ATLYAANYGYT
TRBJ1-2	many	TRBV10-2	ASSAFRGEVGGYT
TRBJ2-5	many	TRBV6-2/TRBV6-3	ASRSTGGIETQY
TRBJ1-5	many	TRBV12-3/TRBV12-4	ASSGTGLGQPQH
TRBJ1-5	.	TRBV12-5	ASGPLRQGPYSNQPQH
TRBJ2-1	.	TRBV19	ASSMRKREDYNEQF
TRBJ2-7	many	TRBV7-2	ASSRDSLEQY
TRBJ1-2	few	TRBV29-1	SVWGANGYT
TRBJ2-7	.	TRBV20-1	SARGALLADPYEQY
TRBJ2-1	.	TRBV2	ASSALAGVNNEQF
TRBJ2-3	.	TRBV7-9	ASSFGDSGISTDTQY
TRBJ2-3	many	TRBV12-3/TRBV12-4	ASSGQGATDTQY
TRBJ1-2	many	TRBV7-2	ASSLLRQRGYT
TRBJ2-2	.	TRBV19	ASRQTSNTGELF
TRBJ2-7	.	TRBV29-1	SVEEEPSGSYEQY
TRBJ1-1	few	TRBV19	ASSIVRGNTEAF
TRBJ2-5	many	TRBV11-2	ASSLLRETSGRSGETQY
TRBJ2-3	many	TRBV5-6	ASSGGTGSTDTQY
TRBJ1-2	few	TRBV9	ASRPRTGRLIKRGYT
TRBJ2-5	.	TRBV12-3/TRBV12-4	ASSPPGGLAEETQY
TRBJ2-4	.	TRBV18	ASSGGQGNSKNIQY
TRBJ2-3	few	TRBV19	ASRGDADTQY
TRBJ2-5	many	TRBV20-1	SAKLGNEEETQY
TRBJ1-1	.	TRBV9	ASSVAYGQGANTEAF
TRBJ2-7	.	TRBV6-1	AVPGLVGEWHEQY
TRBJ2-7	many	TRBV20-1	SAIREDRGRPYEQY
TRBJ2-1	many	TRBV6-2/TRBV6-3	ASSYGERLYNEQF
TRBJ2-7	few	TRBV11-2	ASSLGYGDYEQY
TRBJ2-1	many	TRBV27	ASSPQGASSYNEQF
TRBJ2-7	.	TRBV20-1	SASVGRVSSYEQY
TRBJ2-7	many	TRBV28	ASSSSGLAGVGEQY
TRBJ2-5	.	TRBV16	ASSLFSWGDQETQY
TRBJ1-1	many	TRBV5-1	ASSFGKAEAF
TRBJ2-7	many	TRBV30	AWSEGAYEQY